This is a list of T cell receptor beta chains from one sample in a study of CD8+ T cells in alopecia areata. The data were produced by immunoSEQ multiplex PCR, yet TCRdb's version contains in-frame clones alone and is incomplete. The table has hundreds of thousands of clones, about three fifths seen once; the top ten hold 0.75% to 0.95%. The sequencing here drew on CD4+ T cells sorted from blood, taken around week 54, from a patient treated with tofacitinib. The receptors here all came from a human donor with alopecia areata. CDR3s include the opening cysteine and the closing phenylalanine or tryptophan. D genes are given only for firm matches. Some rows have no size entry. The others give once, few or many, or a class for an expanded clone.

clone size: NA
D gene: NA
V gene: TRBV7-6
J gene: TRBJ2-5
CDR3 protein: CASSLTLETQYF
CDR3 DNA: TGTGCCAGCAGCTTAACGCTCGAGACCCAGTACTTC

clone size: NA
D gene: NA
V gene: TRBV29-1
J gene: TRBJ2-5
CDR3 protein: CSVARVLGETQYF
CDR3 DNA: TGCAGCGTTGCAAGGGTCCTCGGGGAGACCCAGTACTTC

clone size: NA
D gene: NA
V gene: TRBV9
J gene: TRBJ2-1
CDR3 protein: CASSVGRGNYNEQFF
CDR3 DNA: TGTGCCAGCAGCGTGGGAAGGGGAAACTACAATGAGCAGTTCTTC

clone size: NA
D gene: NA
V gene: TRBV7-2
J gene: TRBJ2-7
CDR3 protein: CASSLSRRRSSYEQYF
CDR3 DNA: TGTGCCAGCAGCCTGTCGAGGAGACGTAGTTCCTACGAGCAGTACTTC

clone size: NA
D gene: TRBD2
V gene: TRBV27
J gene: TRBJ2-7
CDR3 protein: CASWGGGHEQYF
CDR3 DNA: TGTGCCAGCTGGGGCGGGGGACACGAGCAGTACTTC

clone size: NA
D gene: NA
V gene: TRBV25-1
J gene: TRBJ2-5
CDR3 protein: CASSDSTDWGRGHETQYF
CDR3 DNA: TGTGCCAGCAGTGACAGTACCGACTGGGGGCGGGGCCACGAGACCCAGTACTTC

clone size: NA
D gene: NA
V gene: TRBV6-1
J gene: TRBJ2-1
CDR3 protein: CASSEVQGSYNEQFF
CDR3 DNA: TGTGCCAGCAGTGAGGTGCAGGGGTCCTACAATGAGCAGTTCTTC

clone size: NA
D gene: NA
V gene: TRBV15
J gene: TRBJ2-5
CDR3 protein: CATSRDLSQETQYF
CDR3 DNA: TGTGCCACCAGCAGAGATCTATCCCAAGAGACCCAGTACTTC

clone size: NA
D gene: NA
V gene: TRBV20-1
J gene: TRBJ2-7
CDR3 protein: CSARSRLGIYF
CDR3 DNA: TGCAGTGCTAGAAGCAGGCTCGGCATCTACTTC

clone size: NA
D gene: NA
V gene: TRBV2
J gene: TRBJ1-1
CDR3 protein: CASSLETGNTEAFF
CDR3 DNA: TGTGCCAGCAGTTTAGAAACCGGGAACACTGAAGCTTTCTTT

clone size: NA
D gene: NA
V gene: TRBV30
J gene: TRBJ1-5
CDR3 protein: CAWSEQADQPQHF
CDR3 DNA: TGTGCCTGGAGTGAGCAGGCGGACCAGCCCCAGCATTTT

clone size: few
D gene: TRBD2
V gene: TRBV10-3
J gene: TRBJ2-3
CDR3 protein: CAISLAGQGTDTQYF
CDR3 DNA: TGTGCCATCAGTCTAGCGGGTCAAGGCACAGATACGCAGTATTTT

clone size: few
D gene: NA
V gene: TRBV5-1
J gene: TRBJ2-2
CDR3 protein: CASSLEGVAGELFF
CDR3 DNA: TGCGCCAGCAGCTTGGAGGGGGTCGCCGGGGAGCTGTTTTTT

clone size: once
D gene: TRBD1
V gene: TRBV4-2
J gene: TRBJ2-7
CDR3 protein: CASRLTGTGSYEQYF
CDR3 DNA: TGTGCCAGCAGGCTTACCGGGACAGGGTCCTACGAGCAGTACTTC

clone size: NA
D gene: NA
V gene: TRBV30
J gene: TRBJ1-4
CDR3 protein: CAWIPRWDNRGEKLFF
CDR3 DNA: TGTGCCTGGATTCCCCGATGGGACAACCGGGGTGAAAAACTGTTTTTT

clone size: few
D gene: NA
V gene: TRBV5-1
J gene: TRBJ2-1
CDR3 protein: CASSVPSSGDEQFF
CDR3 DNA: TGCGCCAGCAGCGTTCCTTCCTCAGGGGATGAGCAGTTCTTC

clone size: NA
D gene: TRBD1
V gene: TRBV6-1
J gene: TRBJ2-7
CDR3 protein: CASSEGRGQGSYEQYF
CDR3 DNA: TGTGCCAGCAGTGAGGGTAGAGGACAGGGCTCCTACGAGCAGTACTTC

clone size: NA
D gene: NA
V gene: TRBV27
J gene: TRBJ1-6
CDR3 protein: CASSFRHNNSPLHF
CDR3 DNA: TGTGCCAGCAGTTTTAGACATAATAATTCACCCCTCCACTTT

clone size: once
D gene: TRBD2
V gene: TRBV4-1
J gene: TRBJ2-3
CDR3 protein: CASSPFASGGAIDTQYF
CDR3 DNA: TGCGCCAGCAGCCCCTTCGCTAGCGGGGGGGCCATAGATACGCAGTATTTT

clone size: NA
D gene: NA
V gene: TRBV27
J gene: TRBJ1-1
CDR3 protein: CASSKWGYDTEAFF
CDR3 DNA: TGTGCCAGCAGTAAATGGGGGTACGACACTGAAGCTTTCTTT

clone size: few
D gene: NA
V gene: TRBV10-3
J gene: TRBJ1-1
CDR3 protein: CAISPEGGNTEAFF
CDR3 DNA: TGTGCCATCAGTCCGGAAGGGGGGAACACTGAAGCTTTCTTT

clone size: NA
D gene: NA
V gene: TRBV9
J gene: TRBJ1-1
CDR3 protein: CASSVAGGRGLRTEAFF
CDR3 DNA: TGTGCCAGCAGCGTAGCGGGGGGAAGGGGGTTGCGAACTGAAGCTTTCTTT

clone size: NA
D gene: NA
V gene: TRBV29-1
J gene: TRBJ2-1
CDR3 protein: CSVPRRGSNEQFF
CDR3 DNA: TGCAGCGTCCCGCGGAGAGGGTCGAATGAGCAGTTCTTC

clone size: NA
D gene: NA
V gene: TRBV15
J gene: TRBJ2-6
CDR3 protein: CATSRPYERVSGANVLTF
CDR3 DNA: TGTGCCACCAGCAGGCCATATGAAAGGGTCTCTGGGGCCAACGTCCTGACTTTC

clone size: NA
D gene: NA
V gene: TRBV4-3
J gene: TRBJ2-3
CDR3 protein: CASSQTTTGGTDTQYF
CDR3 DNA: TGCGCCAGCAGCCAAACTACAACGGGGGGCACAGATACGCAGTATTTT

clone size: few
D gene: NA
V gene: TRBV5-1
J gene: TRBJ2-7
CDR3 protein: CASSRGQYYEQYF
CDR3 DNA: TGCGCCAGCAGCCGCGGACAGTACTACGAGCAGTACTTC

clone size: few
D gene: TRBD2
V gene: TRBV15
J gene: TRBJ2-5
CDR3 protein: CATSKAGGRETQYF
CDR3 DNA: TGTGCCACCAGCAAAGCGGGGGGCCGAGAGACCCAGTACTTC

clone size: NA
D gene: NA
V gene: TRBV5-1
J gene: TRBJ1-2
CDR3 protein: CASSLVEGSYGYTF
CDR3 DNA: TGCGCCAGCAGCTTGGTGGAGGGGAGCTATGGCTACACCTTC

clone size: NA
D gene: NA
V gene: TRBV2
J gene: TRBJ2-5
CDR3 protein: CASSSPSRETQYF
CDR3 DNA: TGTGCCAGCAGTTCGCCGTCCAGAGAGACCCAGTACTTC

clone size: NA
D gene: NA
V gene: TRBV4-1
J gene: TRBJ1-5
CDR3 protein: CASSQDMGFGQPQHF
CDR3 DNA: TGCGCCAGCAGCCAAGATATGGGGTTCGGTCAGCCCCAGCATTTT

clone size: NA
D gene: NA
V gene: TRBV30
J gene: TRBJ1-6
CDR3 protein: CAWRGSYNSPLHF
CDR3 DNA: TGTGCCTGGCGGGGCTCCTATAATTCACCCCTCCACTTT

clone size: NA
D gene: NA
V gene: TRBV6-1
J gene: TRBJ1-2
CDR3 protein: CASSSGYGYTF
CDR3 DNA: TGTGCCAGCAGTTCAGGGTATGGCTACACCTTC

clone size: NA
D gene: NA
V gene: TRBV30
J gene: TRBJ1-5
CDR3 protein: CAWKSGGNQPQHF
CDR3 DNA: TGTGCCTGGAAAAGTGGGGGCAATCAGCCCCAGCATTTT

clone size: NA
D gene: NA
V gene: TRBV2
J gene: TRBJ2-7
CDR3 protein: CASSEDGTYEQYF
CDR3 DNA: TGTGCCAGCAGTGAGGACGGGACCTACGAGCAGTACTTC

clone size: few
D gene: NA
V gene: TRBV29-1
J gene: TRBJ2-2
CDR3 protein: CSVEGDVNTGELFF
CDR3 DNA: TGCAGCGTTGAGGGCGACGTAAACACCGGGGAGCTGTTTTTT

clone size: few
D gene: TRBD1
V gene: TRBV25-1
J gene: TRBJ2-7
CDR3 protein: CASSRQGVYEQYF
CDR3 DNA: TGTGCCAGCAGTAGACAGGGAGTTTACGAGCAGTACTTC

clone size: NA
D gene: NA
V gene: TRBV19
J gene: TRBJ2-3
CDR3 protein: CASSATYTDTQYF
CDR3 DNA: TGTGCCAGTAGCGCTACTTACACAGATACGCAGTATTTT

clone size: few
D gene: NA
V gene: TRBV6-5
J gene: TRBJ1-1
CDR3 protein: CAINQRGRTEPEAFF
CDR3 DNA: TGTGCCATCAACCAAAGGGGTCGAACGGAACCTGAAGCTTTCTTT

clone size: NA
D gene: NA
V gene: TRBV6-5
J gene: TRBJ1-6
CDR3 protein: CASSRGGLSSPLHF
CDR3 DNA: TGTGCCAGCAGCCGGGGGGGCTTGAGTTCACCCCTCCACTTT

clone size: many
D gene: TRBD2
V gene: TRBV11-1
J gene: TRBJ2-7
CDR3 protein: CASSPVTSGLEQYF
CDR3 DNA: TGTGCCAGCAGCCCGGTTACTAGCGGGCTCGAGCAGTACTTC

clone size: NA
D gene: NA
V gene: TRBV25-1
J gene: TRBJ1-2
CDR3 protein: CASSAGDGYGYTF
CDR3 DNA: TGTGCCAGCAGTGCAGGGGATGGCTATGGCTACACCTTC

clone size: once
D gene: TRBD1
V gene: TRBV30
J gene: TRBJ2-3
CDR3 protein: CAWRGQADTQYF
CDR3 DNA: TGTGCCTGGAGGGGACAGGCAGATACGCAGTATTTT

clone size: few
D gene: NA
V gene: TRBV9
J gene: TRBJ1-1
CDR3 protein: CASSVARNTEAFF
CDR3 DNA: TGTGCCAGCAGCGTAGCCCGGAATACTGAAGCTTTCTTT

clone size: NA
D gene: NA
V gene: TRBV29-1
J gene: TRBJ2-2
CDR3 protein: CSVGQSLTGELFF
CDR3 DNA: TGCAGCGTTGGACAATCGTTGACCGGGGAGCTGTTTTTT

clone size: few
D gene: TRBD2
V gene: TRBV10-3
J gene: TRBJ2-7
CDR3 protein: CATLDRGGSYEQYF
CDR3 DNA: TGTGCCACCCTGGACCGGGGGGGCTCCTACGAGCAGTACTTC

clone size: NA
D gene: TRBD2
V gene: TRBV29-1
J gene: TRBJ2-6
CDR3 protein: CSAAGVSGANVLTF
CDR3 DNA: TGCAGCGCCGCGGGAGTCTCTGGGGCCAACGTCCTGACTTTC

clone size: NA
D gene: NA
V gene: TRBV5-8
J gene: TRBJ2-5
CDR3 protein: CASSLQYQETQYF
CDR3 DNA: TGTGCCAGCAGCTTGCAGTACCAAGAGACCCAGTACTTC

clone size: few
D gene: NA
V gene: TRBV29-1
J gene: TRBJ1-1
CDR3 protein: CSVGQINTEAFF
CDR3 DNA: TGCAGCGTTGGACAGATCAACACTGAAGCTTTCTTT

clone size: few
D gene: TRBD1
V gene: TRBV29-1
J gene: TRBJ2-1
CDR3 protein: CSARDRAPNRFF
CDR3 DNA: TGCAGCGCCCGGGACAGGGCGCCTAATCGCTTCTTC

clone size: few
D gene: NA
V gene: TRBV29-1
J gene: TRBJ2-5
CDR3 protein: CSVRVLVGETQYF
CDR3 DNA: TGCAGCGTCAGGGTACTTGTGGGAGAGACCCAGTACTTC

clone size: few
D gene: NA
V gene: TRBV4-3
J gene: TRBJ2-2
CDR3 protein: CASSPFKPTVGEYTGELFF
CDR3 DNA: TGCGCCAGCAGCCCCTTTAAGCCCACCGTAGGCGAATACACCGGGGAGCTGTTTTTT

clone size: NA
D gene: NA
V gene: TRBV5-1
J gene: TRBJ1-1
CDR3 protein: CASQIAGLNTEAFF
CDR3 DNA: TGCGCCAGCCAGATTGCGGGGTTGAACACTGAAGCTTTCTTT

clone size: NA
D gene: NA
V gene: TRBV29-1
J gene: TRBJ1-3
CDR3 protein: CSVEGGGNTIYF
CDR3 DNA: TGCAGCGTTGAAGGAGGAGGAAACACCATATATTTT

clone size: few
D gene: NA
V gene: TRBV4-3
J gene: TRBJ1-1
CDR3 protein: CASSQDRNRNTEAFF
CDR3 DNA: TGCGCCAGCAGCCAAGATCGGAACAGGAACACTGAAGCTTTCTTT

clone size: once
D gene: NA
V gene: TRBV27
J gene: TRBJ1-6
CDR3 protein: CASSLRAGTLNNSPLHF
CDR3 DNA: TGTGCCAGCAGTTTAAGAGCCGGGACTTTAAATAATTCACCCCTCCACTTT

clone size: NA
D gene: TRBD1
V gene: TRBV7-2
J gene: TRBJ1-1
CDR3 protein: CASSSRDRYTEAFF
CDR3 DNA: TGTGCCAGCAGCTCTCGGGACAGATACACTGAAGCTTTCTTT

clone size: NA
D gene: NA
V gene: TRBV29-1
J gene: TRBJ1-1
CDR3 protein: CSVEGGTTEAFF
CDR3 DNA: TGCAGCGTTGAAGGGGGTACCACTGAAGCTTTCTTT

clone size: NA
D gene: NA
V gene: TRBV10-3
J gene: TRBJ1-5
CDR3 protein: CAISEMGQGNQPQHF
CDR3 DNA: TGTGCCATCAGTGAGATGGGGCAGGGGAATCAGCCCCAGCATTTT

clone size: few
D gene: TRBD1
V gene: TRBV29-1
J gene: TRBJ2-2
CDR3 protein: CSVSQGAVTGELFF
CDR3 DNA: TGCAGCGTTTCTCAGGGGGCGGTCACCGGGGAGCTGTTTTTT

clone size: NA
D gene: NA
V gene: TRBV9
J gene: TRBJ2-3
CDR3 protein: CASSVAGLDTDTQYF
CDR3 DNA: TGTGCCAGCAGCGTAGCTGGGTTGGACACAGATACGCAGTATTTT